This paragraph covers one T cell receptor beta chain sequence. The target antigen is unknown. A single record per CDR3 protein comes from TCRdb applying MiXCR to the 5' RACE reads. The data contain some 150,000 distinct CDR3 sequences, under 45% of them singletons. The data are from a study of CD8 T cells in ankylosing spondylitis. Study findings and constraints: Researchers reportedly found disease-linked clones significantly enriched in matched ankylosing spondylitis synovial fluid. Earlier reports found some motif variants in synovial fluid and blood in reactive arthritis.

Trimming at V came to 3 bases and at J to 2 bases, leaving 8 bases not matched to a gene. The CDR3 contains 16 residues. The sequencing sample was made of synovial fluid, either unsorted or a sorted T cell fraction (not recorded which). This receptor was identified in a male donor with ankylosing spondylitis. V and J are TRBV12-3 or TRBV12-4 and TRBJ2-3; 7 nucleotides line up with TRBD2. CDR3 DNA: TGTGCCAGCAGTTTTGGGCCTAGCGGATCCACAGATACGCAGTATTTT. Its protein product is CASSFGPSGSTDTQYF.